Listed here are 12 T cell receptor beta chains from one sample, sequenced in a study of T-cell memory formation after mild COVID-19. TCRdb fed the 5' RACE reads into MiXCR, producing one record per CDR3 protein. The sample consists of roughly 560,000 distinct CDR3 sequences, roughly 21% of them appearing once. The sample taken for sequencing was PBMCs or a T cell subset sorted from them (not recorded which). The receptors stem from an adult woman who had mild COVID-19 (a few samples of this study predate the infection). Cell type and time point are not known.

This clonotype has only a few counts. The J gene is TRBJ2-7, the V gene TRBV21-1; the D call of TRBD2 is as the table states it, not checked on the DNA. TRBV21-1 is marked as a pseudogene. The CDR3 consists of 14 residues. CDR3 DNA: TGTGCCAGCAGCGAACTAGCGGGAGTCCACGAGCAGTACTTC. Amino acids: CASSELAGVHEQYF.

The chain recombines TRBV6-5 with TRBJ2-6; tentatively, D is TRBD1 (6 bases). CDR3 size: 18 residues. Germline V gene lookup returns CDR1 MNHEY and CDR2 SVGAGI. Trimming cost V 3 bases and J 0 bases, with 15 bases left between them. The CDR3 here is CASSYRGTSISGANVLTF. Written as DNA, the CDR3 is TGTGCCAGCAGTTATCGTGGGACATCGATCTCTGGGGCCAACGTCCTGACTTTC.

In its sample, this clonotype was seen a few times. The CDR3 bases are TGTGCCATCAGTGAGACAGGGGGGTACGAGCAGTACTTC. Protein product: CAISETGGYEQYF. The chain carries TRBV10-3 and TRBJ2-7, with 8 positions matching TRBD1. In germline, CDR1 is ENHRY, CDR2 SYGVKD. The CDR3 totals 13 residues. Trimming took 2 bases from V and 4 from J; bases not matched to a gene: 1.

The chain links TRBV20-1 to TRBJ2-1, with D perhaps TRBD2 (5 bases). The CDR3 length is 15 residues. Germline lookup yields CDR1 DFQATT and CDR2 SNEGSKA (reference sequence). The V and J ends lost 0 bases and 4 bases respectively, with 13 bases between them. In nucleotides, the CDR3 is TGCAGTGCTAGAGATACGGTCAGGACTTACAATGAGCAGTTCTTC. Encoded protein: CSARDTVRTYNEQFF.

This clonotype was recorded a few times. The J gene is TRBJ2-1, the V gene TRBV6-5; 7 bases are a match to TRBD2. This CDR3 spans 15 amino acids. In germline, CDR1 is MNHEY, CDR2 SVGAGI. The junction had 3 bases not matched to a gene; V was cut back by 0 bases and J by 4 bases. The CDR3 sequence is CASSYSGGGYNEQFF. DNA for the CDR3: TGTGCCAGCAGTTACTCTGGCGGGGGATACAATGAGCAGTTCTTC.

This clonotype was seen more than once but under ten times. Written as DNA, the CDR3 is TGTGCCAGCAGTTACTCGCCGGGACAGAGGAACACTGAAGCTTTCTTT. It codes for CASSYSPGQRNTEAFF. This sequence joins TRBV6-6 and TRBJ1-1; the match to TRBD1 covers 7 bases. Germline values: CDR1 MNHNY, CDR2 SVGAGI (reference sequence). This CDR3 is 16 amino acids long. J lost 1 base, V lost 0 bases, and 5 bases had no gene match.

This clonotype was observed many times. The chain is built from TRBV12-3 or TRBV12-4 and TRBJ1-2; D may be TRBD1 (5 bases). Trimming removed 6 bases at V and 4 bases at J, with 9 bases between. The CDR3 is made up of 12 amino acids. The CDR3 bases are TGTGCCAGCAGCTCCCAGGGCTATGGCTACACCTTC. It specifies CASSSQGYGYTF.

This clonotype showed up just a few times. CDR3: CASSLYAVQGYGYTF. The CDR3 DNA follows: TGTGCCAGCAGCTTGTATGCCGTACAGGGTTACGGCTACACCTTC. The V gene is TRBV5-5, the J gene TRBJ1-2, with D tentatively TRBD1 (6 bases). V lost 1 base, J lost 8 bases, and 18 bases lay in between. The CDR3 extends over 15 amino acids. Per the germline V gene, CDR1 is SGHKS and CDR2 is YYEKEE (reference sequence).

The chain joins TRBV20-1 to TRBJ2-4; 10 bases map to TRBD2. V lost 0 bases and J lost 3; bases outside the gene matches: 8. Germline-derived CDR1 and CDR2 are DFQATT and SNEGSKA (reference sequence). CDR3 length: 17 residues. CDR3 residues: CSARDGSGGVVKNIQYF. CDR3 DNA sequence: TGCAGTGCTAGAGATGGAAGCGGGGGGGTAGTCAAAAACATTCAGTACTTC.

The J gene is TRBJ2-7, the V gene TRBV20-1; perhaps D is TRBD1 or TRBD2 (7 bases each). Trimming shortened V by 5 bases and J by 5 bases, and 10 bases separated the two germline ends. The CDR3 runs to 11 residues. Germline CDR1 reads DFQATT; CDR2 reads SNEGSKA (reference sequence). This chain's CDR3 is CSAQGGDEQYF. CDR3 nucleotides: TGCAGTGCTCAGGGGGGGGACGAGCAGTACTTC.

The chain carries TRBV9 and TRBJ2-3; TRBD1 is a possible D gene (5 bases). The CDR3 spans 15 residues. CDR1 and CDR2 (germline): SGDLS, YYNGEE. V was shortened by 0 bases and J by 0 bases, with 8 bases between the two germline ends. CDR3 protein: CASSVGTTSTDTQYF. CDR3 nucleotide sequence: TGTGCCAGCAGCGTAGGGACAACTAGCACAGATACGCAGTATTTT.

V usage is TRBV19 and J usage is TRBJ2-1; 9 bases fit TRBD2. The V and J ends lost 3 bases and 5 bases, in that order; junction bases with no gene match: 5. Germline V lookup: CDR1 LNHDA, CDR2 SQIVND (reference sequence). This CDR3 is 15 amino acids long. Here the CDR3 reads CASSIQLAGNNEQFF. CDR3 DNA sequence: TGTGCCAGTAGTATTCAACTAGCGGGTAACAATGAGCAGTTCTTC.